Below, one T cell receptor (beta chain) is given with its context. Its antigen remains unknown. Every donor was a Caucasian adult from Nashville, Tennessee. CD45RA+ naive and CD45RA-negative memory subsets were separated from CD4+ cells. The table came from immunoSEQ multiplex PCR; TCRdb's copy has only in-frame clones and leaves some out. There are millions of clones in the sample; more than 85% occur only once, and around 0.4% lies in the top ten. The record originates from a study of shared clonotypes between healthy human individuals. Whole-study findings and limits: Non-shared clonotypes showed lower generation probabilities than clonotypes common to all four donors. Exclusively blood specimens were collected; tissue repertoires likely differ.

CDR3 length: 15 amino acids. The germline CDR1 and CDR2 sequences are LNHDA and SQIVND (reference sequence). Trimming shortened V by 1 base and J by 6 bases, and 15 bases separated the two germline ends. The chain couples TRBV19 to TRBJ2-5; maybe TRBD2 (6 bases). The sequence derives from a man aged 18-30 years in good health. Some clones in this sample may be carry-over from other donors' samples. Specimen: naive CD4+ T cells from PBMCs. Indicated subset: CD45RA+ positively selected. The CDR3 DNA reads TGTGCCAGTAGTATAGCCCCGACCGGGGGACAGACCCAGTACTTC. Translation gives CASSIAPTGGQTQYF. Looking up the rest from reference TRBV19 and TRBJ2-5 gives the full variable domain: DGGITQSPKYLFRKEGQNVTLSCEQNLNHDAMYWYRQDPGQGLRLIYYSQIVNDFQKGDIAEGYSVSREKKESFPLTVTSAQKNPTAFYLCASSIAPTGGQTQYFGPGTRLLVL.